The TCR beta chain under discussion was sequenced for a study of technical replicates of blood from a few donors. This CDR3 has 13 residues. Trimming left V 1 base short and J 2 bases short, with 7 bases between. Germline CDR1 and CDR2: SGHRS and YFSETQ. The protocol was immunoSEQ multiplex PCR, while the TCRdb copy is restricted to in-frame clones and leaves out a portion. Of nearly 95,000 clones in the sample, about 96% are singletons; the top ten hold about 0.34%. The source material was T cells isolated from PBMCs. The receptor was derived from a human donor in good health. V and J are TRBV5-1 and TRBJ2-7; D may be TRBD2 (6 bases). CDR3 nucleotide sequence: TGCGCCAGCAGCTTGTCTAGCGCCTACGAGCAGTACTTC. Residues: CASSLSSAYEQYF.